Included here is one TCR beta chain sequence, with context. These data are taken from a study of cytomegalovirus exposure and HLA in healthy donors. This CDR3 has 15 residues. CDR1 and CDR2 (germline): MNHNS, SASEGT. V was cut by 7 bases and J by 2 bases, with 18 bases left in between. The donors (healthy individuals) were bone marrow donors. PCR was performed using 60 Vbeta and 13 Jbeta primers. Authors' processing steps: A later analysis counted about 80 million unique TCR beta chains, some 12 million shared. Some clones are missing from TCRdb's copy, which holds only in-frame ones; the method was immunoSEQ multiplex PCR. Clone size and the V and J calls come from that table; the DNA yielded D and trimming. Of roughly 120,000 clones listed, roughly 79% are singletons.

This receptor was obtained from a young woman in good health and CMV-seronegative. The chain uses TRBV6-1 and TRBJ2-7; D might be TRBD2 (5 bases). The specimen sequenced was PBMCs. CDR3 amino acids: CASNNLGDGTYEQYF. The CDR3 DNA reads as TGTGCCAGCAATAACCTGGGAGACGGGACCTACGAGCAGTACTTC.